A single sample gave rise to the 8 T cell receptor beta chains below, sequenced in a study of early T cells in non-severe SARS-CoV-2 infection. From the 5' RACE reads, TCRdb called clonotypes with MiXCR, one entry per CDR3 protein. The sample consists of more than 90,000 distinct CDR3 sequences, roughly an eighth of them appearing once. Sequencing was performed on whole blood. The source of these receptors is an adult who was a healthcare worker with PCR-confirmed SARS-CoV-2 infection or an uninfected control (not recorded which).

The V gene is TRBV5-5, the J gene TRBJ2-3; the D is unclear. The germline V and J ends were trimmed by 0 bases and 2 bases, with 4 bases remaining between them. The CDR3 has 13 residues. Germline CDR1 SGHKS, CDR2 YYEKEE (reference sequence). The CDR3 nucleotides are TGTGCCAGCAGCTTGGTGCACACAGATACGCAGTATTTT. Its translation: CASSLVHTDTQYF.

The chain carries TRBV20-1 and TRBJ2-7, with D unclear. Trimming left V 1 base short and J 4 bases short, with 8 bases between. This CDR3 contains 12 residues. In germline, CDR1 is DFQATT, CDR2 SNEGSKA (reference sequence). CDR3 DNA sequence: TGCAGTGCTAGAGCGGCAGGATACGAGCAGTACTTC. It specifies CSARAAGYEQYF.

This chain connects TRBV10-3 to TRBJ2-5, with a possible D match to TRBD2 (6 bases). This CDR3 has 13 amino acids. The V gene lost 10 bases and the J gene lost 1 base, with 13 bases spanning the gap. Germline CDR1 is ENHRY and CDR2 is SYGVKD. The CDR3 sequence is CATRRGIQETQYF. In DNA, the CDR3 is TGTGCCACCCGCCGGGGGATCCAAGAGACCCAGTACTTC.

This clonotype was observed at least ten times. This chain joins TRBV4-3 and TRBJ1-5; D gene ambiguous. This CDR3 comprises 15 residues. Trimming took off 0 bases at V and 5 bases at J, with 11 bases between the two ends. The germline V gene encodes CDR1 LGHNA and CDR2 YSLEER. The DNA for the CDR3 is TGCGCCAGCAGCCAAGATTGGGGTGTAGATCAGCCCCAGCATTTT. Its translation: CASSQDWGVDQPQHF.

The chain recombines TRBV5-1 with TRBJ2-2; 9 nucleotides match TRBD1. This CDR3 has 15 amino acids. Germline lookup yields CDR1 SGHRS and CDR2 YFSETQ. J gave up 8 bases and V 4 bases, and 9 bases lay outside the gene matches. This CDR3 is CASSPGTGRGGELFF. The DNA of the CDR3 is TGCGCCAGCAGCCCCGGGACAGGGCGAGGAGGGGAGCTGTTTTTT. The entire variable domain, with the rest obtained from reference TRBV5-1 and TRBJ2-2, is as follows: KAGVTQTPRYLIKTRGQQVTLSCSPISGHRSVSWYQQTPGQGLQFLFEYFSETQRNKGNFPGRFSGRQFSNSRSEMNVSTLELGDSALYLCASSPGTGRGGELFFGEGSRLTVL.

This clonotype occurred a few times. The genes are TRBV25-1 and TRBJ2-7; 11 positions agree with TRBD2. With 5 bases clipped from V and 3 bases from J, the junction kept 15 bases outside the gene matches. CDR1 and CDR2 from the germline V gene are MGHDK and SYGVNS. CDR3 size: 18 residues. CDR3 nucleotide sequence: TGTGCCAGCAGTTCCCCCGTAGCCCTAGCGGGGGGCCTCTACGAGCAGTACTTC. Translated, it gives CASSSPVALAGGLYEQYF.

CDR3 nucleotide sequence: TGTGCCAGCAGCCAGGGACTAGCGGGGGGGCTCGCGTTGTTCTTC. Translating it yields CASSQGLAGGLALFF. The genes are TRBV14 and TRBJ2-1, with 16 bases identical to TRBD2. The germline V gene has CDR1 SGHDN and CDR2 FVKESK. Losses at the gene ends were 3 bases for V and 15 bases for J; bases not matched to a gene: 8. CDR3 length equals 15 residues.

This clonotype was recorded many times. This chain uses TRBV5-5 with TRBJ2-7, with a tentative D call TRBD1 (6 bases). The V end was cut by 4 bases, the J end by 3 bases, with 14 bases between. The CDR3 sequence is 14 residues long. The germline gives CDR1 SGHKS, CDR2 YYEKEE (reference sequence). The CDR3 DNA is TGTGCCAGCAGCGTGACCGGGACACTCTACGAGCAGTACTTC. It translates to CASSVTGTLYEQYF.